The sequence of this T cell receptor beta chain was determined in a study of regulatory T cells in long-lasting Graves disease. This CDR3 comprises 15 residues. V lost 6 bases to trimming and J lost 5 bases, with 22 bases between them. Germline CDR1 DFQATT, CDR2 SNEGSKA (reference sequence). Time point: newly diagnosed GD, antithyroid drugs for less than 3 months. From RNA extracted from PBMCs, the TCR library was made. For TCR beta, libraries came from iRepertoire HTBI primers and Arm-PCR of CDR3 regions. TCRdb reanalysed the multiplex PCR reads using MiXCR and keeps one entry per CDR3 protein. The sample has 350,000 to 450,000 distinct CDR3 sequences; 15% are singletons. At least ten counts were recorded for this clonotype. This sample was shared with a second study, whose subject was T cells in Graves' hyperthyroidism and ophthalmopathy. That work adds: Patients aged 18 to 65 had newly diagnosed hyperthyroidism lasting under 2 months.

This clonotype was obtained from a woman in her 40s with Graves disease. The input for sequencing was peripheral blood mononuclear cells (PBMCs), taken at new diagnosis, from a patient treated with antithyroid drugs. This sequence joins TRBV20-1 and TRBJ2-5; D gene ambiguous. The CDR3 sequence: CSAAALLGRGETQYF. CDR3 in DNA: TGCAGTGCCGCAGCCTTGTTAGGGCGTGGGGAGACCCAGTACTTC.